Listed here is a single TCR beta chain. No antigen is known for it. These data come from a study of shared clonotypes between healthy human individuals. Points from the study as a whole: Sharing across a few donors was seen in 4% to 6.5% of naive CD4 clonotypes. Memory subsets generally showed smaller estimated richness than naive subsets did.

The CDR3 contains 15 residues. Trimming removed 2 bases from V and 2 bases from J, with 11 bases in between. CDR1 and CDR2 from the germline V gene are SGHAT and FQNNGV. Each cell subset's genomic DNA was divided evenly among several immunoSEQ plates. The method was immunoSEQ multiplex PCR; TCRdb's version includes in-frame clones alone and lacks a portion of them. The sample holds 2 million to 2.5 million clones, around 93% seen once. The chain couples TRBV11-2 to TRBJ2-3, with D unresolved. The TCR sequence derives from a man in his late teens or twenties in good health. Some clones in this sample may be carry-over from other donors' samples. Sequencing used naive CD4+ T cells from PBMCs. Described subset: CD45RA+ positively selected. The CDR3 bases are TGTGCCAGCAGCTTATGGAACCCCACCACAGATACGCAGTATTTT. Translating it yields CASSLWNPTTDTQYF.